One sample yielded the 4 T cell receptor beta chains listed below, sequenced in a study of blood T cell repertoires in COVID-19. Sequenced by immunoSEQ multiplex PCR; TCRdb stores in-frame clones only, minus some. The table records around 180,000 clones, over 75% of them present only once. The source material was peripheral blood. The receptors were sampled from a woman of 80 years or more with acute or convalescent COVID-19.

This sequence joins TRBV6-2 or TRBV6-3 and TRBJ2-1; TRBD2 aligns across 12 bases. CDR1 is MNHEY, CDR2 SVGEGT, per germline. With V trimmed by 6 bases and J by 10 bases, 4 bases remained unmatched. This CDR3 comprises 13 residues. This chain's CDR3 is CASSQLAGGEQFF. CDR3 nucleotides: TGTGCCAGCAGCCAACTAGCGGGGGGCGAGCAGTTCTTC.

The chain recombines TRBV2 with TRBJ2-1; D not resolved. Germline V gives CDR1 SNHLY, CDR2 FYNNEI. The CDR3 covers 12 residues. V was clipped by 6 bases and J by 8 bases, with 11 bases between them. The CDR3 sequence: CASSELFDEQFF. The CDR3 bases are TGTGCCAGCAGCGAACTATTTGATGAGCAGTTCTTC.

The chain joins TRBV6-1 to TRBJ1-5; D not resolved. Germline values: CDR1 MNHNS, CDR2 SASEGT. This CDR3 spans 13 amino acids. V lost 1 base and J lost 7, with 8 bases in between. The CDR3 DNA reads TGTGCCAGCAGTGAAGAAGTGGGCCAGCCCCAGCATTTT. Translation: CASSEEVGQPQHF.

V is TRBV19 and J is TRBJ2-1; 10 positions match TRBD2. This CDR3 is built from 16 residues. V gave up 5 bases and J gave up 1 base; unmatched junction bases: 5. Germline values: CDR1 LNHDA, CDR2 SQIVND (reference sequence). CDR3 sequence: CASSDPSGGSYNEQFF. The DNA for the CDR3 is TGTGCCAGTAGTGATCCTAGCGGGGGTTCCTACAATGAGCAGTTCTTC.